The sequence of this T cell receptor beta chain was determined in a study of shared clonotypes between healthy human individuals. Here immunoSEQ multiplex PCR was the method, and the copy in TCRdb shows in-frame clones only, minus some. Of roughly 2,300,000 clones listed, 80% to 95% are singletons. Overall study results and limits: Only blood was sampled, and tissue TCR repertoires likely differ from blood ones.

On this clone: Its specificity is not known. This same CDR3 is encoded by further DNA sequences in the sample.

Deletions cut 1 base from V and 0 bases from J, with 8 bases between. The germline V gene encodes CDR1 SEHNR and CDR2 FQNEAQ (reference sequence). The CDR3 has 15 residues. The rearrangement uses TRBV7-9 and TRBJ2-3; unclear D gene. The TCR comes from a man younger than 35 in good health. Some clones in this sample may be carry-over from other donors' samples. Sequenced: naive CD4+ T cells from PBMCs. The subset here: CD45RA+ positively selected. This CDR3 reads CASSLGTASTDTQYF. DNA for the CDR3: TGTGCCAGCAGCTTAGGGACGGCTAGCACAGATACGCAGTATTTT.